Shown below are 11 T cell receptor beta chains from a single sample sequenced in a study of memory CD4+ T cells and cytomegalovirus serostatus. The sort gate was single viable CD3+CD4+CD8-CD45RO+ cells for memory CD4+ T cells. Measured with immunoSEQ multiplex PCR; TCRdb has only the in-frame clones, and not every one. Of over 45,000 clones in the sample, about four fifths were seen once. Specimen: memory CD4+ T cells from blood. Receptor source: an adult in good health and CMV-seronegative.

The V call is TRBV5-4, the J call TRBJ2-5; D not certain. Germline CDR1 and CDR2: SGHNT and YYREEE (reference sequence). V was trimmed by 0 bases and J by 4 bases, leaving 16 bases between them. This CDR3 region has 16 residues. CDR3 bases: TGTGCCAGCAGCTTGGCCCTGGGAACCCCAGCAGAGACCCAGTACTTC. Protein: CASSLALGTPAETQYF.

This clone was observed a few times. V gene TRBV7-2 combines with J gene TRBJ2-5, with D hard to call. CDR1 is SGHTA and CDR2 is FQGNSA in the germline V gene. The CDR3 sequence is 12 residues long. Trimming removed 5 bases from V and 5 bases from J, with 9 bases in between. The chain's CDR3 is CASSPPSETQYF. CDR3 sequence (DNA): TGTGCCAGCAGCCCCCCATCTGAGACCCAGTACTTC.

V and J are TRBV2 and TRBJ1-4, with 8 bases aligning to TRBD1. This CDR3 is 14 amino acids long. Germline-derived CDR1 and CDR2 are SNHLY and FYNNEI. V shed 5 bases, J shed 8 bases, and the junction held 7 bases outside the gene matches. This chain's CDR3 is CASSFLQGGEKLFF. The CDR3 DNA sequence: TGTGCCAGCAGTTTTCTACAGGGGGGGGAAAAACTGTTTTTT. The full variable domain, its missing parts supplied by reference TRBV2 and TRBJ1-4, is EPEVTQTPSHQVTQMGQEVILRCVPISNHLYFYWYRQILGQKVEFLVSFYNNEISEKSEIFDDQFSVERPDGSNFTLKIRSTKLEDSAMYFCASSFLQGGEKLFFGSGTQLSVL.

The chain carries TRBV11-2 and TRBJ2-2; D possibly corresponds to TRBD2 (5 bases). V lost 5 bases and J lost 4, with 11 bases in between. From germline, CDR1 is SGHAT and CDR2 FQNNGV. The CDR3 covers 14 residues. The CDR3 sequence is CASSPQGGTGELFF. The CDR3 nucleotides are TGTGCCAGCAGCCCACAAGGAGGCACCGGGGAGCTGTTTTTT. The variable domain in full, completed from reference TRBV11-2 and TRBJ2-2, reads EAGVAQSPRYKIIEKRQSVAFWCNPISGHATLYWYQQILGQGPKLLIQFQNNGVVDDSQLPKDRFSAERLKGVDSTLKIQPAKLEDSAVYLCASSPQGGTGELFFGEGSRLTVL.

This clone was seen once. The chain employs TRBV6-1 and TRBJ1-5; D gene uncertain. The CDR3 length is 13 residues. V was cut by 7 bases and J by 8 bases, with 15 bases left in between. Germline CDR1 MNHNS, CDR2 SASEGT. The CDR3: CASTLLDRKPQHF. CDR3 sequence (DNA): TGTGCCAGCACCCTACTGGATCGGAAGCCCCAGCATTTT.

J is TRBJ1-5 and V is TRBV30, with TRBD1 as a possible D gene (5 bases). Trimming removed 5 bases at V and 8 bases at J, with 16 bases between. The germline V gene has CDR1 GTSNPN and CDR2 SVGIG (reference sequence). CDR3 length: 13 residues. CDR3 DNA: TGTGCCTGGGCCCTTAACGGGGGGGAGCCCCAGCATTTT. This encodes CAWALNGGEPQHF.

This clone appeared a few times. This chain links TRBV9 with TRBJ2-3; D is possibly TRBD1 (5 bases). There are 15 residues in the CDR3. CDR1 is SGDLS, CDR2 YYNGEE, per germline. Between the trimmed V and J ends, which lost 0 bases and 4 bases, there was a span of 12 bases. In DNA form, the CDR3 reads TGTGCCAGCAGCGTAGGTGGGGCTTTTCCAGATACGCAGTATTTT. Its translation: CASSVGGAFPDTQYF.

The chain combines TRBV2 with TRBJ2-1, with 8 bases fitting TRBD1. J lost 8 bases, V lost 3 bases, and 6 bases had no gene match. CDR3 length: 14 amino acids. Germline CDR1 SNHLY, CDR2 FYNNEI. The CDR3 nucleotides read TGTGCCAGCAGTGATCGGACAGGGCCTCATGAGCAGTTCTTC. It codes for CASSDRTGPHEQFF.

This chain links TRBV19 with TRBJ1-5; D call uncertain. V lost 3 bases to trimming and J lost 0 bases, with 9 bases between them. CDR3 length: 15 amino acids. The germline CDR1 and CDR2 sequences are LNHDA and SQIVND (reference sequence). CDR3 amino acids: CASSIDPVSNQPQHF. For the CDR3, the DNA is TGTGCCAGTAGTATTGACCCAGTTAGCAATCAGCCCCAGCATTTT.

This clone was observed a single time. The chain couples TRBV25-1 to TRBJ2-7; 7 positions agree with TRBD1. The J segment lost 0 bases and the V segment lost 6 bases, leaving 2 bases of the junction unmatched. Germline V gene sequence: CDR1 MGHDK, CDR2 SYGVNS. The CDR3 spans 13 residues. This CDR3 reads CASRPGGSYEQYF. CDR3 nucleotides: TGTGCCAGCAGACCAGGGGGCTCCTACGAGCAGTACTTC.

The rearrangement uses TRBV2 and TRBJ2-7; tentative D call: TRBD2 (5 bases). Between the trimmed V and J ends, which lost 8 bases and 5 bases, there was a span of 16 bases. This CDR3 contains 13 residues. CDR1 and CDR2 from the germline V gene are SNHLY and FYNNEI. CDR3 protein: CASHTRFIDEQYF. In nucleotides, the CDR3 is TGTGCCAGCCATACTAGGTTTATCGACGAGCAGTACTTC.